Listed below are T cell receptor beta chains from one sample, sequenced in a study of OX40 agonist ivuxolimab in advanced cancers. The data were produced by immunoSEQ multiplex PCR, yet TCRdb's version contains in-frame clones alone and is incomplete. Of about 21,000 clones in the sample, 74% were seen once. Sequenced here: CD4+ or CD8+ T cells sorted from blood, sampled in a trial of the OX40 agonist ivuxolimab. The receptors here all came from an adult with an advanced solid tumor such as melanoma, head and neck, liver or kidney cancer. The CDR3 runs from the conserved cysteine through the conserved F or W. The D gene is left open where the match is weak. Only part of the rows carry a size: once, few, many, or a class if the clone is expanded.

v_gene: TRBV9; abundance: NA; j_gene: TRBJ2-7; d_gene: TRBD1; CDR3aa: CASSSGTEPYEQYF; CDR3nt: TGTGCCAGCAGCTCCGGGACAGAGCCCTACGAGCAGTACTTC
v_gene: TRBV18; abundance: NA; j_gene: TRBJ2-5; d_gene: TRBD2; CDR3aa: CASSLTAGIQETQYF; CDR3nt: TGTGCCAGCTCACTTACAGCGGGGATCCAAGAGACCCAGTACTTC
v_gene: TRBV4-2; abundance: NA; j_gene: TRBJ2-5; d_gene: NA; CDR3aa: CASSQDGRGETQYF; CDR3nt: TGTGCCAGCAGCCAAGATGGGAGAGGAGAGACCCAGTACTTC
v_gene: TRBV30; abundance: NA; j_gene: TRBJ2-7; d_gene: NA; CDR3aa: CAWAPGHTYEQYF; CDR3nt: TGTGCCTGGGCCCCGGGACACACCTACGAGCAGTACTTC
v_gene: TRBV4-3; abundance: few; j_gene: TRBJ2-7; d_gene: NA; CDR3aa: CASSQDLFIRGKGYEQYF; CDR3nt: TGCGCCAGCAGCCAAGATCTCTTCATCCGGGGGAAGGGGTACGAGCAGTACTTC
v_gene: TRBV6-5; abundance: NA; j_gene: TRBJ1-3; d_gene: NA; CDR3aa: CASSYGSHPAGNTIYF; CDR3nt: TGTGCCAGCAGTTACGGCAGCCACCCAGCTGGAAACACCATATATTTT
v_gene: TRBV11-2; abundance: NA; j_gene: TRBJ2-7; d_gene: NA; CDR3aa: CASSLEDGAYEQHF; CDR3nt: TGTGCCAGCAGCTTAGAGGACGGCGCCTACGAGCAGCACTTC
v_gene: TRBV29-1; abundance: NA; j_gene: TRBJ2-7; d_gene: TRBD1; CDR3aa: CSVGTGGDEQYF; CDR3nt: TGCAGCGTCGGGACAGGGGGGGACGAGCAGTACTTC
v_gene: TRBV27; abundance: medium-sized; j_gene: TRBJ1-5; d_gene: NA; CDR3aa: CASSCDSSQHF; CDR3nt: TGTGCCAGCAGTTGTGACAGCAGCCAGCATTTT
v_gene: TRBV7-9; abundance: few; j_gene: TRBJ2-7; d_gene: NA; CDR3aa: CASSTINYEQYF; CDR3nt: TGTGCCAGCAGCACGATCAACTACGAGCAGTACTTC
v_gene: TRBV7-9; abundance: NA; j_gene: TRBJ2-7; d_gene: NA; CDR3aa: CASSLGDRSSYEQYF; CDR3nt: TGTGCCAGCAGCTTAGGGGACCGAAGCTCCTACGAGCAGTACTTC
v_gene: TRBV10-3; abundance: NA; j_gene: TRBJ1-4; d_gene: TRBD1; CDR3aa: CAISTGTGGVGEKLFF; CDR3nt: TGTGCCATCAGCACCGGGACAGGGGGCGTGGGTGAAAAACTGTTTTTT
v_gene: TRBV2; abundance: NA; j_gene: TRBJ2-3; d_gene: TRBD2; CDR3aa: CASSDLTSGGVDTQYF; CDR3nt: TGTGCCAGCAGCGATCTTACTAGCGGGGGAGTCGATACGCAGTATTTT
v_gene: TRBV30; abundance: NA; j_gene: TRBJ2-2; d_gene: TRBD2; CDR3aa: CAWSATSSGELFF; CDR3nt: TGTGCCTGGAGCGCGACTAGCTCCGGGGAGCTGTTTTTT
v_gene: TRBV6-6; abundance: NA; j_gene: TRBJ2-7; d_gene: TRBD1; CDR3aa: CASSYSGQGGEQYF; CDR3nt: TGTGCCAGCAGTTACTCCGGACAGGGAGGCGAGCAGTACTTC
v_gene: TRBV15; abundance: NA; j_gene: TRBJ2-3; d_gene: TRBD2; CDR3aa: CATSRDGGGTDTQYF; CDR3nt: TGTGCCACCAGCAGAGATGGCGGGGGTACAGATACGCAGTATTTT
v_gene: TRBV18; abundance: few; j_gene: TRBJ1-4; d_gene: NA; CDR3aa: CASSNREGNEKLFF; CDR3nt: TGTGCCAGTTCGAACAGGGAAGGGAATGAAAAACTGTTTTTT
v_gene: TRBV29-1; abundance: medium-sized; j_gene: TRBJ2-5; d_gene: NA; CDR3aa: CSVWGAETQYF; CDR3nt: TGCAGCGTTTGGGGGGCGGAGACCCAGTACTTC
v_gene: TRBV5-6; abundance: NA; j_gene: TRBJ2-7; d_gene: NA; CDR3aa: CASTLGIGQYEQYF; CDR3nt: TGTGCCAGCACCCTTGGAATCGGGCAGTACGAGCAGTACTTC
v_gene: TRBV10-3; abundance: NA; j_gene: TRBJ2-5; d_gene: TRBD2; CDR3aa: CATSDGLAGVQETQYF; CDR3nt: TGTGCCACCAGTGATGGGCTAGCGGGGGTCCAAGAGACCCAGTACTTC
v_gene: TRBV27; abundance: NA; j_gene: TRBJ2-1; d_gene: TRBD2; CDR3aa: CASSFIAGESYNEQFF; CDR3nt: TGTGCCAGCAGTTTTATAGCGGGAGAATCCTACAATGAGCAGTTCTTC
v_gene: TRBV6-5; abundance: NA; j_gene: TRBJ2-7; d_gene: NA; CDR3aa: CASLSGQTYEQYF; CDR3nt: TGTGCCAGCCTCTCGGGACAAACCTACGAGCAGTACTTC
v_gene: TRBV7-9; abundance: NA; j_gene: TRBJ2-2; d_gene: NA; CDR3aa: CASSLSRNTGELFF; CDR3nt: TGTGCCAGCAGCTTATCCCGAAACACCGGGGAGCTGTTTTTT
v_gene: TRBV9; abundance: NA; j_gene: TRBJ1-4; d_gene: NA; CDR3aa: CASSSSNNPWEKLFF; CDR3nt: TGTGCCAGCAGCTCTAGCAATAACCCGTGGGAAAAACTGTTTTTT
v_gene: TRBV28; abundance: NA; j_gene: TRBJ2-5; d_gene: TRBD2; CDR3aa: CASSLWTGGGETQYF; CDR3nt: TGTGCCAGCAGTTTATGGACGGGAGGGGGAGAGACCCAGTACTTC
v_gene: TRBV27; abundance: once; j_gene: TRBJ2-2; d_gene: TRBD2; CDR3aa: CASGFRLAGPEHRGAVF; CDR3nt: TGTGCCAGCGGTTTTCGACTAGCGGGTCCCGAACACCGGGGAGCTGTTTTT